The rows below give T cell receptor beta chains drawn from one sample of a study of cytomegalovirus exposure and HLA in healthy donors. TCRdb's copy holds only in-frame clones and misses some; the assay was immunoSEQ multiplex PCR. The data contain some 200,000 clones, around 80% of them singletons. The source material was PBMCs. All receptors come from a man between 45 and 60 years old in good health and CMV-seronegative. Both conserved end residues are part of each CDR3.

CDR3 protein: CASSTPRTGGHFGYTF
V gene: TRBV7-9
J gene: TRBJ1-2

CDR3 protein: CASSLSLTSGRTGELFF
V gene: TRBV11-2
J gene: TRBJ2-2

CDR3 protein: CASAKAGAQSYNSPLHF
V gene: TRBV28
J gene: TRBJ1-6

CDR3 protein: CASSLAISPGGEQFF
V gene: TRBV5-1
J gene: TRBJ2-1

CDR3 protein: CASSSTGRGTEQYF
V gene: TRBV7-3
J gene: -

CDR3 protein: CASSVGREGHREQFF
V gene: TRBV9
J gene: TRBJ2-1

CDR3 protein: CASSRNSFRGNYGYTF
V gene: TRBV14
J gene: TRBJ1-2

CDR3 protein: CASSLEVQGASSTDTQYF
V gene: TRBV7-8
J gene: TRBJ2-3

CDR3 protein: CASSDPGTGGSRAGYTF
V gene: TRBV19
J gene: TRBJ1-2

CDR3 protein: CASSQGDSRSYNEQFF
V gene: TRBV4-2
J gene: TRBJ2-1

CDR3 protein: CASSLTGGSYEQYF
V gene: TRBV7-3
J gene: TRBJ2-7

CDR3 protein: CASATGLAGGPDTQYF
V gene: TRBV7-9
J gene: TRBJ2-3

CDR3 protein: CASSWGADTEAFF
V gene: TRBV5-4
J gene: TRBJ1-1

CDR3 protein: CASSLDGDSHKFF
V gene: TRBV7-9
J gene: TRBJ2-1

CDR3 protein: CASSIKGSGGQETQYF
V gene: TRBV19
J gene: TRBJ2-5

CDR3 protein: CASSVGGPGGYTF
V gene: TRBV9
J gene: TRBJ1-2

CDR3 protein: CASSQDYATGGTYEQYF
V gene: TRBV4-1
J gene: TRBJ2-7

CDR3 protein: CASSPYWAGEGGYEQFF
V gene: TRBV7-2
J gene: TRBJ2-1

CDR3 protein: CASSYSSSPGEQYF
V gene: TRBV6-5
J gene: TRBJ2-7

CDR3 protein: CASSPGQGGNQPQHF
V gene: TRBV7-6
J gene: TRBJ1-5

CDR3 protein: CASRPGQGVGYTF
V gene: TRBV10-2
J gene: TRBJ1-2

CDR3 protein: CASSLDAASTEAFF
V gene: TRBV5-1
J gene: TRBJ1-1

CDR3 protein: CASSGRQGLNEQFF
V gene: TRBV6-1
J gene: TRBJ2-1

CDR3 protein: CASGEGYYEQYF
V gene: TRBV10-3
J gene: TRBJ2-7

CDR3 protein: CASSRTGGYGYTF
V gene: TRBV14
J gene: TRBJ1-2

CDR3 protein: CASSLANYNEQFF
V gene: TRBV5-4
J gene: TRBJ2-1

CDR3 protein: CASSLRPGGIGANVLTF
V gene: TRBV7-2
J gene: TRBJ2-6

CDR3 protein: CASSSPLRFGGGTNEQYF
V gene: TRBV27
J gene: TRBJ2-7

CDR3 protein: CASSPWAGNNEQFF
V gene: TRBV27
J gene: TRBJ2-1

CDR3 protein: CASSPGLAAKNIQYF
V gene: TRBV18
J gene: TRBJ2-4

CDR3 protein: CASSLGLALKLETDTQYF
V gene: TRBV7-2
J gene: TRBJ2-3

CDR3 protein: CASSLGGQYNEQFF
V gene: TRBV28
J gene: TRBJ2-1

CDR3 protein: CASSPGQGSGNTIYF
V gene: TRBV18
J gene: TRBJ1-3

CDR3 protein: CASSQGPQTRFAPYEQYF
V gene: TRBV4-1
J gene: TRBJ2-7

CDR3 protein: CASSPGQGSNQPQHF
V gene: TRBV19
J gene: TRBJ1-5

CDR3 protein: CASSAYSSGSWGEQYF
V gene: TRBV7-3
J gene: TRBJ2-7

CDR3 protein: CASSQLYGVENEQFF
V gene: TRBV4-1
J gene: TRBJ2-1

CDR3 protein: CAGGTAFQETQYF
V gene: TRBV28
J gene: TRBJ2-5

CDR3 protein: CASQGASGTYEQYF
V gene: TRBV28
J gene: TRBJ2-7

CDR3 protein: CASSRGAAYGYTF
V gene: TRBV5-6
J gene: TRBJ1-2

CDR3 protein: CASSVGTANTGELFF
V gene: TRBV9
J gene: TRBJ2-2

CDR3 protein: CASSPKLREGNEQFF
V gene: TRBV7-9
J gene: TRBJ2-1

CDR3 protein: CASSLLLTSRYNEQFF
V gene: TRBV27
J gene: TRBJ2-1

CDR3 protein: CSVGGQGGTTEAFF
V gene: TRBV29-1
J gene: TRBJ1-1

CDR3 protein: CASSLGNGQAQETQYF
V gene: TRBV7-6
J gene: TRBJ2-5

CDR3 protein: CASTRLAGGLEQYF
V gene: TRBV28
J gene: TRBJ2-7

CDR3 protein: CASSLQIAGEYEQYF
V gene: TRBV5-5
J gene: TRBJ2-7

CDR3 protein: CASSLAGPTGNSGNTIYF
V gene: TRBV7-8
J gene: TRBJ1-3

CDR3 protein: CATSYRGQSYEQYF
V gene: TRBV15
J gene: TRBJ2-7

CDR3 protein: CASSPEAYGYTF
V gene: TRBV6-6
J gene: TRBJ1-2

CDR3 protein: CASSLFPGATGELFF
V gene: TRBV5-5
J gene: TRBJ2-2

CDR3 protein: CASSYTGRGANYGYTF
V gene: TRBV28
J gene: TRBJ1-2

CDR3 protein: CVVGFGASDEQYF
V gene: TRBV28
J gene: TRBJ2-7